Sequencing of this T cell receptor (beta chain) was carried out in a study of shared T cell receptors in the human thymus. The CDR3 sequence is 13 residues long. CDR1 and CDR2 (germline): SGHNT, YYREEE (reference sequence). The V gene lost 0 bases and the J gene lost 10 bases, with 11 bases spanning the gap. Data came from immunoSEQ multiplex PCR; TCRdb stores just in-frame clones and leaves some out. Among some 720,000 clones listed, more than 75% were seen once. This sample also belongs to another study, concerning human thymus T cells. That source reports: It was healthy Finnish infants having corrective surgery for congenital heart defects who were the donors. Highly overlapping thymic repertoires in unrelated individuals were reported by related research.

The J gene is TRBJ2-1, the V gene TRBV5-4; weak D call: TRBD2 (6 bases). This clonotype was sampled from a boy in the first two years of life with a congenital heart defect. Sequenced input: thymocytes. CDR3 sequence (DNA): TGTGCCAGCAGCTTGGGACTAGTGGGAGAGCAGTTCTTC. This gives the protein CASSLGLVGEQFF.